This entry describes one TCR beta chain. The antigen remains unidentified. This record comes from a study of cytomegalovirus exposure and HLA in healthy donors. Study results and limitations: According to the study, around 160 TCR beta chains were cytomegalovirus-associated. V- and J-gene trimming of TCR beta was linked (in a later analysis) to a missense DCLRE1C variant. TCR beta sequences numbering around 15,000 were associated with HLA alleles at 0.05 false discovery rate in a later analysis.

13 Jbeta primers and 60 Vbeta primers were used for the PCR. As processed by the authors: Unique TCR beta chains numbered around 80 million in a later analysis, with 10 million to 14 million shared. Here immunoSEQ multiplex PCR was the method, and the copy in TCRdb shows in-frame clones only, minus some. From that table come the V and J calls and clone size; the DNA was used to work out D and trimming. The sample gives around 79,000 clones, around 70% of which show up once; more than 15% is in the top ten. Germline loops: CDR1 SGDLS, CDR2 YYNGEE. This CDR3 has 15 amino acids. V gave up 2 bases and J gave up 0 bases, with 11 bases separating them.

The sample comprised PBMCs. The TCR was taken from a woman in her forties in good health and CMV-seropositive. This rearrangement joins TRBV9 to TRBJ1-1; a possible D gene is TRBD1 (5 bases). CDR3 amino acids: CASSVTGTMNTEAFF. CDR3 nucleotide sequence: TGTGCCAGCAGCGTCACAGGAACCATGAACACTGAAGCTTTCTTT. The whole variable domain, remainder taken from reference TRBV9 and TRBJ1-1, is DSGVTQTPKHLITATGQRVTLRCSPRSGDLSVYWYQQSLDQGLQFLIQYYNGEERAKGNILERFSAQQFPDLHSELNLSSLELGDSALYFCASSVTGTMNTEAFFGQGTRLTVV.